Below, one TCR beta chain is given with its context. Its antigen is unidentified. This sample was taken from a study of CD8+CD57+ T cells in acquired aplastic anemia. Study information: 3.2 ug was the average amount of DNA from sorted CD4+ and CD8+ cells. Study-level findings and limits: Patients and controls shared 25 to 35 CD8+ CDR3 sequences, highly expressed in patients.

It was genomic DNA that served as the template for profiling TCR beta VDJ and CDR3. One entry per CDR3 protein, called by TCRdb with MiXCR from the reads. The sample shows under 200,000 distinct CDR3 sequences, over 55% of them seen only once. Before being chosen for sequencing, patients had shown CD8+CD57+ cell expansion by flow cytometry. The patients, all of them, had severe acquired aplastic anemia. The V gene's germline CDR1 is LNHNV and CDR2 YYDKDF (reference sequence). This CDR3 is built from 18 residues. The V end lost 3 bases, the J end lost 0 bases, and 18 bases lay between the germline ends.

Sequenced material: sorted CD4+, CD8+, or CD8+CD57+ T cells (not recorded which) from PBMCs. This chain uses TRBV15 with TRBJ1-3; possible D gene TRBD1, 5 bases. The receptor was derived from a human donor with aplastic anemia. The CDR3 loop reads CATSSGTGTRSSGNTIYF. The CDR3 DNA sequence: TGTGCCACCAGCAGTGGAACCGGGACGCGGTCCTCTGGAAACACCATATATTTT. The complete variable domain, with remaining parts taken from reference TRBV15 and TRBJ1-3, reads DAMVIQNPRYQVTQFGKPVTLSCSQTLNHNVMYWYQQKSSQAPKLLFHYYDKDFNNEADTPDNFQSRRPNTSFCFLDIRSPGLGDTAMYLCATSSGTGTRSSGNTIYFGEGSWLTVV.